This T cell receptor (beta chain) was captured by sequencing in a study of T cells in Graves' hyperthyroidism and ophthalmopathy. Whole-study context: Staff took peripheral blood when the initial diagnosis was made, before any treatment began. Findings and limits, study-wide: Most expanded thyroid clonotypes above 0.001 recurred in blood.

Remarks on this clonotype: Its antigen is not identified.

Patients were excluded because of uncontrolled infection, other autoimmune disease, pregnancy or lactation. V lost 6 bases, J lost 5 bases, and 16 bases lay in between. Germline V gene sequence: CDR1 MDHEN, CDR2 SYDVKM. This CDR3 is 15 amino acids long. Amplification of TCR beta CDR3 regions was performed using RNA transcripts as template. HTBI primers were the set used in a first-round RT-PCR of the TCR CDR3. TCRdb re-analysed the multiplex PCR reads in MiXCR, keeping a single row per CDR3 protein. The sample holds around 370,000 distinct CDR3 sequences, 18% seen once. The receptor's source is a man aged 18 to 29 with Graves' ophthalmopathy. The chain joins TRBV28 to TRBJ2-2, with D perhaps assigned TRBD1 or TRBD2 (6 bases each). Sequencing was performed on blood. DNA for the CDR3: TGTGCCAGCAGCCGAGGGGGGCAGCGAACCGGGGAGCTGTTTTTT. Protein: CASSRGGQRTGELFF.